The T cell receptor beta chain under discussion was sequenced for a study of OX40 agonist ivuxolimab in advanced cancers. Study-wide background: An anti-OX40 (CD134) antibody with agonistic activity, ivuxolimab, was administered to patients. Two cutaneous melanoma patients and one hepatocellular carcinoma patient, three in all, had partial responses.

Assay: immunoSEQ multiplex PCR; the TCRdb copy retains only in-frame clones and omits some. Here the sample spans approximately 19,000 clones, roughly 88% being singletons. A remark on this clone: Antigen specificity is unknown.

The CDR3 is 16 residues long. V trimming: 1 base; J trimming: 3 bases; junction bases outside the gene matches: 4. Germline-derived CDR1 and CDR2 are SEHNR and FQNEAQ (reference sequence). Overall study results and limits: The study found among the lowest clonal expansion in partial responders at 0.1-3.0 mg/kg. Expanded clones were, on average, more numerous in CD8+ T cells than in CD4+.

The receptor comes from an adult with an advanced solid tumor such as melanoma, head and neck, liver or kidney cancer. The chain combines TRBV7-9 with TRBJ2-1; 9 positions agree with TRBD1. Sequenced here: CD4+ or CD8+ T cells sorted from blood, sampled in a trial of the OX40 agonist ivuxolimab. In DNA, the CDR3 is TGTGCCAGCAGCTTAGGACAGGGGGGCGGCTACAATGAGCAGTTCTTC. It translates to CASSLGQGGGYNEQFF.